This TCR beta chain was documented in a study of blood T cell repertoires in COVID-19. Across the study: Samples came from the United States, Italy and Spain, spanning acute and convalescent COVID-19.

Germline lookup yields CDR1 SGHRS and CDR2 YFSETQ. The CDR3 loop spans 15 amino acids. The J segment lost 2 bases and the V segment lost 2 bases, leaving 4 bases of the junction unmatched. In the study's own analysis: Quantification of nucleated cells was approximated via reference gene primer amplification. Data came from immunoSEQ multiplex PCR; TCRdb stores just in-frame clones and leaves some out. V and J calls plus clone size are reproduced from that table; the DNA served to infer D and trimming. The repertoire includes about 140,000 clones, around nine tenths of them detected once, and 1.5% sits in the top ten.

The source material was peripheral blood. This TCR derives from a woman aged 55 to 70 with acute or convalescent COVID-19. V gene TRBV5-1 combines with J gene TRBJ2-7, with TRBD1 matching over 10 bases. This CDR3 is CASSFAGQGAYEQYF. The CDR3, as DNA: TGCGCCAGCAGCTTCGCCGGACAGGGGGCCTACGAGCAGTACTTC.